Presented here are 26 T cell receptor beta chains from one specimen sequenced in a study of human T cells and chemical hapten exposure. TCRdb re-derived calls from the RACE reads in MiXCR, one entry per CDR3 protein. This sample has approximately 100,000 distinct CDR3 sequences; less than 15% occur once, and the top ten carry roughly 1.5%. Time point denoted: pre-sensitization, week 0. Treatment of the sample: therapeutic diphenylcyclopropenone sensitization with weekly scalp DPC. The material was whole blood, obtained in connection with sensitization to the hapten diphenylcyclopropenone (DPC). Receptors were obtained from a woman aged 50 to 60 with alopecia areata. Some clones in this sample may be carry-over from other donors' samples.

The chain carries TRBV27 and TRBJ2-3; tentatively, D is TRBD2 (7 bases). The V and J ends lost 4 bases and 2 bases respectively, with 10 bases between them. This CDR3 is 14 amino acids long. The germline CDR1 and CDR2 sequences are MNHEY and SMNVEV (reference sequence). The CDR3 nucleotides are TGTGCCAGCAGTTGGGCGGGGGCCACAGATACGCAGTATTTT. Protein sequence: CASSWAGATDTQYF.

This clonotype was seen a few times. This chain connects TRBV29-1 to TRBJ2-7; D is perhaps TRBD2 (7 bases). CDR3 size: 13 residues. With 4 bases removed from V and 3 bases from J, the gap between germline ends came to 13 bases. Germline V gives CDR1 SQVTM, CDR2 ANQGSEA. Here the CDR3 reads CSVVAGADYEQYF. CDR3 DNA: TGCAGCGTTGTTGCGGGGGCTGACTACGAGCAGTACTTC.

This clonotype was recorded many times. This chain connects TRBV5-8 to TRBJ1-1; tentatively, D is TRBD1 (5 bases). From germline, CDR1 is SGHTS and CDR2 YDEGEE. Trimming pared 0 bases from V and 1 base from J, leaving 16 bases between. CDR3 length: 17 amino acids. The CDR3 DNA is TGTGCCAGCAGCTTGGTGCGTCATTCAGGGTCGAACACTGAAGCTTTCTTT. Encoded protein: CASSLVRHSGSNTEAFF.

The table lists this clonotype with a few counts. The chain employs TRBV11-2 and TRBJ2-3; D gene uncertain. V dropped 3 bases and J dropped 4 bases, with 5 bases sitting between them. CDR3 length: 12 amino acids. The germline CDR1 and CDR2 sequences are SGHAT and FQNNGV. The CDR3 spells CASSFSADTQYF. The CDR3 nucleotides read TGTGCCAGCAGCTTCTCAGCAGATACGCAGTATTTT.

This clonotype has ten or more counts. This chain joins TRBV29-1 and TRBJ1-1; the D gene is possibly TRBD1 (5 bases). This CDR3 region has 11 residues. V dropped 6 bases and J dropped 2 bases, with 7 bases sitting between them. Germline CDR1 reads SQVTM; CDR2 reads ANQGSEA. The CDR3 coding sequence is TGCAGCGTACAGGTTAACACTGAAGCTTTCTTT. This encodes CSVQVNTEAFF.

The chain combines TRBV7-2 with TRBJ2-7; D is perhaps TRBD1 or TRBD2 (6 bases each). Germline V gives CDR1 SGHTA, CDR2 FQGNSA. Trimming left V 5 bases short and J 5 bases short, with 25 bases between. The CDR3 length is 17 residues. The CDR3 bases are TGTGCCAGCAGCCGAACTGCCGGGGGCATTATCGGGAACGAGCAGTACTTC. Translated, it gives CASSRTAGGIIGNEQYF.

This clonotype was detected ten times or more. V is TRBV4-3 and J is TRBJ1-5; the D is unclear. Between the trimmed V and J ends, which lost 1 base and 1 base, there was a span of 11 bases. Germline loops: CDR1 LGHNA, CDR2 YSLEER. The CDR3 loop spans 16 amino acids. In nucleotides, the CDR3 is TGCGCCAGCAGCCAAGGGTCATACAGAAGCAATCAGCCCCAGCATTTT. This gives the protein CASSQGSYRSNQPQHF.

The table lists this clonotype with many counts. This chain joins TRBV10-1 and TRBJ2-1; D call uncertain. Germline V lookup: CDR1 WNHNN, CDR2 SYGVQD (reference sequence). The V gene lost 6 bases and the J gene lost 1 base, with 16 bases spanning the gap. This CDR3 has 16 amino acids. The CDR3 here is CASSDSTSFSYNEQFF. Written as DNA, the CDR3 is TGCGCCAGCAGCGATTCAACATCATTTTCCTACAATGAGCAGTTCTTC.

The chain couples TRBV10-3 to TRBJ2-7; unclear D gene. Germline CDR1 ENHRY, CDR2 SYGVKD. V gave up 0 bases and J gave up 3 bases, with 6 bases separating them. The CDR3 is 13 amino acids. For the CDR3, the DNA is TGTGCCATCAGTGAGTCGAACTTCTACGAGCAGTACTTC. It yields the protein CAISESNFYEQYF.

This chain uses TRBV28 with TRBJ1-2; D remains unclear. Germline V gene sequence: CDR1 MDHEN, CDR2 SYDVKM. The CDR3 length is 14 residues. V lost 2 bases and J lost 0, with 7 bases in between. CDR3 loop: CASSLRGANYGYTF. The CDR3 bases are TGTGCCAGCAGTTTACGGGGAGCTAACTATGGCTACACCTTC.

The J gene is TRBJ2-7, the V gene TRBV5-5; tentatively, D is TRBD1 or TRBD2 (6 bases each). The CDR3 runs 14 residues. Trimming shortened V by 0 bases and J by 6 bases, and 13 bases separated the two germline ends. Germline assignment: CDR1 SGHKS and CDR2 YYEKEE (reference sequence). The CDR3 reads CASSLGLGGGEQYF. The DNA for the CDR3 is TGTGCCAGCAGCTTGGGATTGGGGGGCGGCGAGCAGTACTTC.

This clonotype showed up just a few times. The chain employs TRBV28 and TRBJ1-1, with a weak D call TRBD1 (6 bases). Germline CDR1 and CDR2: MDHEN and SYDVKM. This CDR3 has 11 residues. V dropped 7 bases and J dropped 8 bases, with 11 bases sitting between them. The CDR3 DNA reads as TGTGCCAGCATTCAGGGGTCCGAAGCTTTCTTT. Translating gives CASIQGSEAFF.

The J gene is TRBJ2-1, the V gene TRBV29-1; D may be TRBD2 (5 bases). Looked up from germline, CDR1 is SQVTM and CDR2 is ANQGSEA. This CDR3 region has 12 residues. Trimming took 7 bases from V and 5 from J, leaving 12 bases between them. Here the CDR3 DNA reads TGCAGCGCGGGGTGGTCCGACAATGAGCAGTTCTTC. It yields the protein CSAGWSDNEQFF.

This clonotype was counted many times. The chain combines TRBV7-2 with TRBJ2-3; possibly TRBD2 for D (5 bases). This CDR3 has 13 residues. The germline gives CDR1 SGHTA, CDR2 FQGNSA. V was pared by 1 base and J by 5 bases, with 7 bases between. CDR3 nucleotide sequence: TGTGCCAGCAGCTTAGGGACTGGAGATACGCAGTATTTT. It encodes CASSLGTGDTQYF. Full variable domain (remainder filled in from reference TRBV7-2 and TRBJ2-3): GAGVSQSPSNKVTEKGKDVELRCDPISGHTALYWYRQSLGQGLEFLIYFQGNSAPDKSGLPSDRFSAERTGGSVSTLTIQRTQQEDSAVYLCASSLGTGDTQYFGPGTRLTVL.

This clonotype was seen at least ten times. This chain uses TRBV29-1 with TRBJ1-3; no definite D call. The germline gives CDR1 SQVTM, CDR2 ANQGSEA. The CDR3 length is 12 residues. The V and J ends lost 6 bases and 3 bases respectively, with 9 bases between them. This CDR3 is CSVGNGGNTIYF. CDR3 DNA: TGCAGCGTGGGAAACGGTGGAAACACCATATATTTT.

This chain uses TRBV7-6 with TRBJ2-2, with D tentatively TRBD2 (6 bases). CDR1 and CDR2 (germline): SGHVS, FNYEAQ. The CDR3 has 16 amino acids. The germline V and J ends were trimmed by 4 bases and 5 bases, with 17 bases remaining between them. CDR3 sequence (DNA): TGTGCCAGCAGCTCTCCCGGGGGAGCCCTAACCGGGGAGCTGTTTTTT. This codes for CASSSPGGALTGELFF.

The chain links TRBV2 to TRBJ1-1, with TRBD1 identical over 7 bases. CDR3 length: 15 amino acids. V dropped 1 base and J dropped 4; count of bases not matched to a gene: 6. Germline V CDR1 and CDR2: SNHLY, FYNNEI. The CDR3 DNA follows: TGTGCCAGCAGTGAAGGAGCCAGGGGGTCCACTGAAGCTTTCTTT. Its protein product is CASSEGARGSTEAFF.

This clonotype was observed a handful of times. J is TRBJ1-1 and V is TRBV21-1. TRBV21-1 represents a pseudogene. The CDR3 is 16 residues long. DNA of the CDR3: TGTGCCAGCATGGGTTTTGGTTCTCCGACGGGCACTGAAGCTTTCTTT. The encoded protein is CASMGFGSPTGTEAFF.

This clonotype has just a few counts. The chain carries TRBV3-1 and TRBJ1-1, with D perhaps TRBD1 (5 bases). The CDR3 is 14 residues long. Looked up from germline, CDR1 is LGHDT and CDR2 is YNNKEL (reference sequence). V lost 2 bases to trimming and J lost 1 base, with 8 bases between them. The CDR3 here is CASSQIGGNTEAFF. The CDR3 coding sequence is TGTGCCAGCAGCCAAATCGGGGGGAACACTGAAGCTTTCTTT.

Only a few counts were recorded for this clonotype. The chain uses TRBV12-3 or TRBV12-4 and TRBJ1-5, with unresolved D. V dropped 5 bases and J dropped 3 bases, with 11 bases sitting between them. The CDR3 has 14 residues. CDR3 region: CASSDRDSNQPQHF. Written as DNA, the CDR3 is TGTGCCAGCAGTGACCGGGATTCCAATCAGCCCCAGCATTTT.

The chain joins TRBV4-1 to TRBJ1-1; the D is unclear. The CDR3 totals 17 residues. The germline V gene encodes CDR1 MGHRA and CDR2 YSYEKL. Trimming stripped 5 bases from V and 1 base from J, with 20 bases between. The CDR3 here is CASSNKGLPSRNTEAFF. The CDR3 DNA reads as TGCGCCAGCAGCAATAAGGGTCTGCCATCGCGGAACACTGAAGCTTTCTTT.

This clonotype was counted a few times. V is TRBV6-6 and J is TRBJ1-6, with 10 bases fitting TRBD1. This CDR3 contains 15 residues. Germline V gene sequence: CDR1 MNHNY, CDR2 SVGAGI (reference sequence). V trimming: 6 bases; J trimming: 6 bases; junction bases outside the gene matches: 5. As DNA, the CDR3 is TGTGCCAGCAGGGCCCGGGACAGGGGTAATTCACCCCTCCACTTT. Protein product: CASRARDRGNSPLHF.

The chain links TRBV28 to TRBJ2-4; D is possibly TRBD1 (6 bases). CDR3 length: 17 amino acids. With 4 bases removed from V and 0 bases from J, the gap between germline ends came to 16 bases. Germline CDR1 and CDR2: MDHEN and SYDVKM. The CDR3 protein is CASSSIGTTSAKNIQYF. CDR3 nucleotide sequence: TGTGCCAGCAGTTCAATAGGGACAACTTCAGCCAAAAACATTCAGTACTTC.

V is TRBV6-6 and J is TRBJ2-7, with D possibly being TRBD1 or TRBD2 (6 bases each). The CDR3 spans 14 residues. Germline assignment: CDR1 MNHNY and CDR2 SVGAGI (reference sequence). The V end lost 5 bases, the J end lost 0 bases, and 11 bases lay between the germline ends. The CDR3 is CASSPRGLSYEQYF. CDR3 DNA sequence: TGTGCCAGCAGTCCACGGGGGCTCTCCTACGAGCAGTACTTC.

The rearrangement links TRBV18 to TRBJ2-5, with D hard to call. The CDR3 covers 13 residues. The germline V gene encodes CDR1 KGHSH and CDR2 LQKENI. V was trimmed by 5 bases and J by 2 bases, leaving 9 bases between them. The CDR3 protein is CASSSTGQETQYF. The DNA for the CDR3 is TGTGCCAGCTCATCGACCGGACAAGAGACCCAGTACTTC. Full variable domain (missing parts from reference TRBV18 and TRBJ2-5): NAGVMQNPRHLVRRRGQEARLRCSPMKGHSHVYWYRQLPEEGLKFMVYLQKENIIDESGMPKERFSAEFPKEGPSILRIQQVVRGDSAAYFCASSSTGQETQYFGPGTRLLVL.

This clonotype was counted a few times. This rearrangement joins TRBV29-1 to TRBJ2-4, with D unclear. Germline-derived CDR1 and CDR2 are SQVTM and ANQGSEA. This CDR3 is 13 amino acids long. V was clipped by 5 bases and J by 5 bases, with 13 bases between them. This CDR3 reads CSVQPPAQNIQYF. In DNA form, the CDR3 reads TGCAGCGTTCAACCCCCCGCCCAAAACATTCAGTACTTC.